This T cell receptor beta chain comes out of a study of blood T cell repertoires in COVID-19. Background on the study: Whether acute or convalescent, the COVID-19 samples came from the United States, Italy and Spain.

Participants' reported clinical history set cohort assignment. This table comes from immunoSEQ multiplex PCR, and its TCRdb copy is limited to in-frame clones, with some not included. The sample shows some 170,000 clones, around 84% of them seen only once. Germline CDR1 MNHEY, CDR2 SVGEGT. V shed 4 bases, J shed 6 bases, and the junction held 7 bases outside the gene matches. The CDR3 contains 14 residues. The J gene is TRBJ2-7, the V gene TRBV6-2 or TRBV6-3; 9 positions agree with TRBD1. This TCR came from a man aged 50 to 59 who had recovered from COVID-19. Source material: PBMCs or T cells enriched from blood (not recorded which). The CDR3, as DNA: TGTGCCAGCAGTTTTGACAGGGGGGTCGGCGAGCAGTACTTC. This encodes CASSFDRGVGEQYF.